The source of this T cell receptor beta chain is a study of T-cell memory formation after mild COVID-19. TCRdb reprocessed the 5' RACE reads via MiXCR and lists one record per CDR3 protein. The top ten clones hold around 13% of a sample with roughly 480,000 distinct CDR3 sequences, about 23% of them seen once. The junction had 9 bases not matched to a gene; V was cut back by 6 bases and J by 2 bases. The CDR3 has 14 amino acids. Germline values: CDR1 DFQATT, CDR2 SNEGSKA (reference sequence). Study conclusions and caveats: Clones shrinking between day 15 and 85 showed a balanced CD4/CD8 split, and those that grew later tilted toward CD4+.

In regard to this clonotype: Its target is not known.

The sequenced sample was PBMCs or a T cell subset sorted from them (not recorded which). V gene TRBV20-1 combines with J gene TRBJ1-1; 7 bases map to TRBD1. The receptor comes from an adult woman who had mild COVID-19 (a few samples of this study predate the infection). Cell type and time point are not known. The CDR3 sequence: CSAPQGDLNTEAFF. The CDR3 region has the DNA TGCAGTGCGCCGCAGGGGGACCTTAACACTGAAGCTTTCTTT.